What follows describes a single T cell receptor (beta chain). Its matching antigen is unknown. MiXCR, run by TCRdb on the reads, gives a single entry per CDR3 protein. The table shows 650,000 to 900,000 distinct CDR3 sequences, with about 30% occurring only once. This sample was included in a study of T cell repertoires in cytomegalovirus infection. CDR3 length equals 15 residues. Germline CDR1 reads LNHDA; CDR2 reads SQIVND (reference sequence). The V end lost 4 bases, the J end lost 0 bases, and 10 bases lay between the germline ends. The specimen comprised cultured CD8+ T cells from PBMCs, sampled from culture after CMV antigen stimulation. The chain is built from TRBV19 and TRBJ2-1, with a weak D call TRBD1 (6 bases). The receptor was isolated from a human donor in good health (CMV status not recorded). Some clones in this sample may be carry-over from other donors' samples. The CDR3 here is CASSRSDSSYNEQFF. The CDR3 DNA is TGTGCCAGTAGTAGGTCGGACAGCTCCTACAATGAGCAGTTCTTC.